This T cell receptor beta chain was captured in a study of brain T cells in children with intractable seizures. The J segment lost 0 bases and the V segment lost 0 bases, leaving 9 bases of the junction unmatched. Germline CDR1 and CDR2: SGHTS and YDEGEE. The CDR3 totals 18 residues. Sequencing used immunoSEQ multiplex PCR; TCRdb keeps in-frame clones, though not all of them. Of hundreds of thousands of clones in the sample, roughly 93% are singletons; the top ten hold under 7%. Noted time point: blood from clinic visit 5 months post-surgery; TSC patient then seizure free. Before surgery, patients took at least one anti-epileptic drug.

The clonotype comes from a boy less than two years old with tuberous sclerosis and intractable seizures. The sequenced sample was peripheral blood, obtained around 5 months after surgery. V and J are TRBV5-8 and TRBJ1-1; 9 bases line up with TRBD1. The CDR3 protein is CASSLEGTGYNVNTEAFF. The CDR3 coding sequence is TGTGCCAGCAGCTTGGAGGGGACAGGGTATAACGTGAACACTGAAGCTTTCTTT.